Below are 14 T cell receptor beta chains sequenced from a single sample in a study of cytomegalovirus exposure and HLA in healthy donors. The PCR was carried out with 60 Vbeta primers and 13 Jbeta primers. Clones were sequenced by immunoSEQ multiplex PCR, and TCRdb holds only the in-frame ones, with some missing. The sample records 200,000 or so clones, roughly 80% being singletons. The sequenced sample consisted of PBMCs. All receptors come from a man aged 30-40 years in good health and CMV-seronegative.

The chain combines TRBV5-6 with TRBJ2-7; 8 bases are a match to TRBD1. This CDR3 has 14 amino acids. Germline values: CDR1 SGHDT, CDR2 YYEEEE. Trimming took 3 bases from V and 5 from J; bases not matched to a gene: 7. The CDR3 DNA is TGTGCCAGCAGCTCCGGACAGGGCGGTAACGAGCAGTACTTC. Encoded protein: CASSSGQGGNEQYF.

The chain employs TRBV5-4 and TRBJ2-5; 7 nucleotides line up with TRBD2. This CDR3 is 16 amino acids long. Germline V CDR1 and CDR2: SGHNT, YYREEE (reference sequence). Trimming at V came to 4 bases and at J to 9 bases, leaving 18 bases not matched to a gene. CDR3 protein: CASSGPGSGAPGAQYF. CDR3 sequence (DNA): TGTGCCAGCAGCGGCCCGGGGAGCGGGGCCCCCGGGGCCCAGTACTTC.

The chain recombines TRBV27 with TRBJ1-1, with D uncertain. Trimming took 5 bases from V and 0 from J, leaving 7 bases between them. The CDR3 consists of 13 residues. In germline, CDR1 is MNHEY, CDR2 SMNVEV (reference sequence). In DNA, the CDR3 is TGTGCCAGCAGTGTATACTTGAACACTGAAGCTTTCTTT. Protein: CASSVYLNTEAFF.

The CDR3 sequence: CASSPTVMGHGYGYTF. CDR3 in DNA: TGTGCCAGCAGCCCGACCGTGATGGGGCACGGCTATGGCTACACCTTC. The gene calls are TRBV9 and TRBJ1-2; possible D gene TRBD1, 5 bases. This CDR3 has 16 amino acids. The germline V gene encodes CDR1 SGDLS and CDR2 YYNGEE. Trimming removed 4 bases at V and 4 bases at J, with 20 bases between.

This chain connects TRBV7-2 to TRBJ1-6; D is undetermined. Germline V gene data show CDR1 as SGHTA and CDR2 as FQGNSA. The V gene lost 3 bases and the J gene lost 7 bases, with 13 bases spanning the gap. The CDR3 has 15 amino acids. The CDR3 loop reads CASSFTRRSNSPLHF. The CDR3 DNA reads as TGTGCCAGCAGCTTCACAAGGAGGTCAAATTCACCCCTCCACTTT. Together with reference TRBV7-2 and TRBJ1-6, the CDR3 gives the full variable domain: GAGVSQSPSNKVTEKGKDVELRCDPISGHTALYWYRQSLGQGLEFLIYFQGNSAPDKSGLPSDRFSAERTGGSVSTLTIQRTQQEDSAVYLCASSFTRRSNSPLHFGNGTRLTVT.

The genes are TRBV5-6 and TRBJ1-2; 7 bases line up with TRBD1. Germline assignment: CDR1 SGHDT and CDR2 YYEEEE. With 3 bases clipped from V and 3 bases from J, the junction kept 5 bases outside the gene matches. The CDR3 covers 14 residues. The CDR3 protein is CASSWDQGDYGYTF. Written as DNA, the CDR3 is TGTGCCAGCAGCTGGGATCAGGGGGACTATGGCTACACCTTC.

V and J are TRBV5-5 and TRBJ1-2; D ambiguous. The CDR3 runs to 13 residues. Trimming stripped 3 bases from V and 6 bases from J, with 12 bases between. Germline V gene lookup returns CDR1 SGHKS and CDR2 YYEKEE (reference sequence). DNA for the CDR3: TGTGCCAGCAGCTGGTGGTGGCGGGATGGCTACACCTTC. Translation gives CASSWWWRDGYTF.

J is TRBJ2-7 and V is TRBV28; no firm D call. Germline CDR1 and CDR2: MDHEN and SYDVKM. V was cut by 4 bases and J by 1 base, with 5 bases left in between. This CDR3 has 12 amino acids. Here the CDR3 reads CASSSFSYEQYF. The CDR3 nucleotides are TGTGCCAGCAGTTCTTTTTCCTACGAGCAGTACTTC.

This clone was detected only a few times. This chain links TRBV7-8 with TRBJ1-1, with D possibly TRBD1 on 5 matching bases. CDR1 is SGHVS, CDR2 FQNEAQ, per germline. V was trimmed by 5 bases and J by 4 bases, leaving 11 bases between them. The CDR3 loop spans 13 amino acids. The CDR3 region has the DNA TGTGCCAGCAGCCCGGACAAGGGCACTGAAGCTTTCTTT. Amino acids: CASSPDKGTEAFF.

The CDR3 DNA follows: TGTGCCATCAAGGGGGAAACCCAAGAGACCCAGTACTTC. This translates into CAIKGETQETQYF. The V call is TRBV10-3, the J call TRBJ2-5; possibly TRBD1 for D (6 bases). V gave up 7 bases and J gave up 1 base, with 10 bases separating them. Germline lookup yields CDR1 ENHRY and CDR2 SYGVKD. This CDR3 is 13 amino acids long.

The V call is TRBV6-5, the J call TRBJ2-5, with D possibly matching TRBD1 (5 bases). The CDR3 totals 11 residues. CDR1 and CDR2 (germline): MNHEY, SVGAGI. V lost 6 bases, J lost 11 bases, and 13 bases lay in between. CDR3 region: CASSSGKGQYF. The CDR3 bases are TGTGCCAGCAGCTCTGGGAAGGGGCAGTACTTC.

The chain employs TRBV11-2 and TRBJ1-1; no firm D call. The V and J ends lost 5 bases and 4 bases respectively, with 8 bases between them. Germline assignment: CDR1 SGHAT and CDR2 FQNNGV. The CDR3 contains 12 residues. CDR3 loop: CASSQAGTEAFF. The CDR3 region has the DNA TGTGCCAGCAGCCAAGCAGGCACTGAAGCTTTCTTT.

The chain carries TRBV15 and TRBJ1-2; no definite D call. Germline CDR1 reads LNHNV; CDR2 reads YYDKDF (reference sequence). The V and J ends lost 0 bases and 7 bases respectively, with 6 bases between them. The CDR3 length is 12 residues. Written as DNA, the CDR3 is TGTGCCACCAGCAGAGATTGGAGTGGCTACACCTTC. This codes for CATSRDWSGYTF.

This clone was observed a single time. CDR3 sequence: CASSRSLGGSFNGELFF. The CDR3, as DNA: TGCGCCAGCAGCCGGAGTCTGGGGGGGAGCTTTAACGGGGAGCTGTTTTTT. The gene calls are TRBV4-3 and TRBJ2-2; TRBD2 matches 7 bases. CDR1 and CDR2 (germline): LGHNA, YSLEER. V was clipped by 4 bases and J by 7 bases; unmatched bases: 15. The CDR3 is 17 amino acids.